Sequencing of this T cell receptor beta chain was carried out in a study of blood T cell repertoires in COVID-19. Study-level information: COVID-19 samples collected from the United States, Italy and Spain covered acute and convalescent phases.

CDR1 is LNHDA, CDR2 SQIVND, per germline (reference sequence). This CDR3 spans 14 amino acids. Per the study methods: Nucleated cell number was recorded as an estimate derived from reference gene primer amplification. The table came from immunoSEQ multiplex PCR; TCRdb's copy has only in-frame clones and leaves some out. V, J and clone size reflect that table, while D and trimming were determined from the DNA. Of about 200,000 clones detected, roughly 85% appear once; the ten largest clones hold 3.5% to 4%. About this clone: Its ends do not fully match the called genes, so a read error is possible.

This TCR derives from a woman aged 40 to 50 with acute COVID-19. V and J are TRBV19 and TRBJ2-7, with 10 bases aligning to TRBD2. Sequenced sample: PBMCs or T cells enriched from blood (not recorded which). CDR3 residues: CASSMSTSGYVQYF. CDR3 nucleotide sequence: TGTGCCAGTAGTATGTCGACTAGCGGGTACGTGCAGTACTTC.